A selection of T cell receptor beta chains follows, all from one sample in a study of T cell responses to AZD1222 COVID-19 vaccine. Assay used: immunoSEQ multiplex PCR; TCRdb lists only in-frame clones, some missing. The sample lists 120,000 to 150,000 clones, more than 70% occurring once. The sequences come from peripheral blood, collected 28 days after the second AZD1222 dose. These receptors all come from an adult who received the AZD1222 COVID-19 vaccine. CDR3s include the opening cysteine and the closing phenylalanine or tryptophan. Each record gives: V gene, clone size, D gene, J gene, CDR3 DNA, CDR3 protein. A D gene is named only where the DNA matches it firmly. Size tells how often a clone was seen (once, few, many) or the class of an expanded clone, and some rows leave it out.

TRBV5-1	NA	NA	TRBJ1-4	TGCGCCAGCAGCTTGGCCAGCGGTGGGGTTAATGAAAAACTGTTTTTT	CASSLASGGVNEKLFF
TRBV19	NA	NA	TRBJ1-5	TGTGCCAGTAGCAGAATTGATGGCAATCAGCCCCAGCATTTT	CASSRIDGNQPQHF
TRBV7-9	NA	NA	TRBJ2-7	TGTGCCAGCAGCCCCACCGATGAACCCTACGAGCAGTACTTC	CASSPTDEPYEQYF
TRBV27	NA	NA	TRBJ1-2	TGTGCCAGCAGTTTATCGCAGACAAATTGGTTTGGCTACACCTTC	CASSLSQTNWFGYTF
TRBV28	NA	NA	TRBJ1-3	TGTGCCAGCAGACTCCCGGCTGGGTCTGGAAACACCATATATTTT	CASRLPAGSGNTIYF
TRBV5-1	NA	NA	TRBJ1-6	TGCGCCAGCAGCTTTTATAATTCACCCCTCCACTTT	CASSFYNSPLHF
TRBV12-3/TRBV12-4	once	NA	TRBJ1-4	TGTGCCAGCAGTCTGCGTCGGTCGGGACTGTTTTTT	CASSLRRSGLFF
TRBV3-1/TRBV3-2	NA	NA	TRBJ1-5	TGTGCCAGCAGCCAAGCCGGGAGAGGGTCGCCCCAGCATTTT	CASSQAGRGSPQHF
TRBV6-1	NA	NA	TRBJ1-3	TGTGCCAGCAGTGAAGCAGGGAGCTCTGGAAACACCATATATTTT	CASSEAGSSGNTIYF
TRBV2	NA	NA	TRBJ1-1	TGTGCCAGCAGTGCTCCATCAGACAGTACTAACACTGAAGCTTTCTTT	CASSAPSDSTNTEAFF
TRBV3-1/TRBV3-2	NA	TRBD2	TRBJ2-5	TGTGCCAGCAGCCAAGAGAGGCCGGGGGGGTGGCAAGAGACCCAGTACTTC	CASSQERPGGWQETQYF
TRBV5-6	NA	NA	TRBJ2-5	TGTGCCAGCAGCCCCCTTAGACAGTGGGAGACCCAGTACTTC	CASSPLRQWETQYF
TRBV6-5	NA	NA	TRBJ1-2	TGTGCCAGCAGTTACGATCGCAGGGTAGGAGGCTACACCTTC	CASSYDRRVGGYTF
TRBV14	NA	TRBD1	TRBJ2-2	TGTGCCAGCAGCTTAGACAGGGTTGGCGGGGAGCTGTTTTTT	CASSLDRVGGELFF
TRBV27	NA	TRBD1	TRBJ1-5	TGTGCCAGCATCCCTTCCGGGACAGGGACTAGCAATCAGCCCCAGCATTTT	CASIPSGTGTSNQPQHF
TRBV13	NA	NA	TRBJ2-7	TGTGCCAGCAGCTTCACCGGGACTGCCTCCTACGAGCAGTACTTC	CASSFTGTASYEQYF
TRBV12-3/TRBV12-4	NA	NA	TRBJ1-1	TGTGCCAGCAGTTTATATATGAACACTGAAGCTTTCTTT	CASSLYMNTEAFF
TRBV5-6	NA	TRBD2	TRBJ2-2	TGTGCCAGCAGCTTGGACGAGCGGGAGAACACCGGGGAGCTGTTTTTT	CASSLDERENTGELFF
TRBV6-5	NA	NA	TRBJ2-7	TGTGCCAGCACAGATCTCTACGAGCAGTACTTC	CASTDLYEQYF
TRBV29-1	once	NA	TRBJ1-4	TGCAGCGTTGAAGGGGCTCAGTCGAAGGAAAAACTGTTTTTT	CSVEGAQSKEKLFF
TRBV30	NA	NA	TRBJ2-7	TGTGCCTGGAGTGTACTTGAAAGAGAGCAGTACTTC	CAWSVLEREQYF
TRBV5-1	NA	NA	TRBJ1-4	TGCGCCAGCAGCCGTGGACAGTCCTTACCCTCAACTAATGAAAAACTGTTTTTT	CASSRGQSLPSTNEKLFF
TRBV2	NA	TRBD2	TRBJ2-1	TGTGCCAGCAGTGAAGCGACGGGAGGGGCCTGGGAGCAGTTCTTC	CASSEATGGAWEQFF
TRBV19	NA	NA	TRBJ1-5	TGTGCCACGAAACAGGGATACAATCAGCCCCAGCATTTT	CATKQGYNQPQHF
TRBV6-6	few	NA	TRBJ2-7	TGTGCCAGCAGTGACGGACCCCGCCCGGAAAGGTACTTC	CASSDGPRPERYF
TRBV9	NA	NA	TRBJ1-3	TGTGCCAGCAGCGGACCGACCTCCTGGGACACCATATATTTT	CASSGPTSWDTIYF
TRBV28	NA	TRBD2	TRBJ2-5	TGTGCCAGCATGGGGGGAGGGAGGGAGACCCAGTACTTC	CASMGGGRETQYF
TRBV6-5	NA	TRBD1	TRBJ1-2	TGTGCCAGCAGCCAGGAAGGACAGGGGAGGTATGGCTACACCTTC	CASSQEGQGRYGYTF
TRBV11-2	NA	TRBD2	TRBJ2-3	TGTGCCAGCGCGGGGCGGGGGGGCTCAGATACGCAGTATTTT	CASAGRGGSDTQYF
TRBV28	NA	NA	TRBJ1-5	TGTGCCAGCAGTCCGACGGCTTCCAATCAGCCCCAGCATTTT	CASSPTASNQPQHF
TRBV10-2	NA	TRBD2	TRBJ2-5	TGCGCCAGCAGTGTTTGGGCGGCTGGGACTAGCGGGAGGAGGGAGACCCAGTACTTC	CASSVWAAGTSGRRETQYF
TRBV6-1	NA	NA	TRBJ1-1	TGTGCCAGCAGTGAATTGAGGGAGGACACTGAAGCTTTCTTT	CASSELREDTEAFF
TRBV19	NA	NA	TRBJ1-1	TGTGCCAGTAGAAAGGGGCCAGGTGAAGCTTTCTTT	CASRKGPGEAFF
TRBV11-3	NA	TRBD2	TRBJ2-7	TGTGCCAGCAGCCCGCCGGGACTATACTACGAACAGTACTTC	CASSPPGLYYEQYF
TRBV28	NA	NA	TRBJ1-3	TGTGCCAGCAGTTTTACATGGGACACCATATATTTT	CASSFTWDTIYF
TRBV29-1	NA	NA	TRBJ2-5	TGCAGCGTTGAATCGGCGAAGGGGGAGACCCAGTACTTC	CSVESAKGETQYF
TRBV5-1	NA	TRBD2	TRBJ2-1	TGCGCCAGCAGCTTGGTTAGCGGGGGATCCAATGAGCAGTTCTTC	CASSLVSGGSNEQFF
TRBV10-3	NA	TRBD1	TRBJ1-5	TGTGCCATCAGTGAAACAGGGGGCGAGGGGCCCCAGCATTTT	CAISETGGEGPQHF
TRBV6-5	NA	TRBD1	TRBJ1-2	TGTGCCAGCAGTTACGCCCGGACAGGGTCCGGCTACACCTTC	CASSYARTGSGYTF
TRBV5-6	once	TRBD2	TRBJ2-3	TGTGCCAGCAGTACTACTAGCGGCCGCACAGATACGCAGTATTTT	CASSTTSGRTDTQYF
TRBV28	NA	NA	TRBJ2-2	TGTGCCAGCAGTTTCACCGGCCCCACCGGGGAGCTGTTTTTT	CASSFTGPTGELFF
TRBV4-2	few	NA	TRBJ2-1	TGTGCCAGCAGCCAAGACGCAGGGGGGTCCTACAATGAGCAGTTCTTC	CASSQDAGGSYNEQFF
TRBV19	NA	NA	TRBJ2-7	TGTGCCAGTTCAGGAGGTTACTCCTACGAGCAGTACTTC	CASSGGYSYEQYF
TRBV11-2	NA	NA	TRBJ1-2	TGTGCCAGCAGCTTAGTGGGACCTGCTAACTATGGCTACACCTTC	CASSLVGPANYGYTF
TRBV12-5	NA	TRBD2	TRBJ2-2	TGTGCTAGTGGTCCCCGACTAGCGGGAGATACCGGGGAGCTGTTTTTT	CASGPRLAGDTGELFF
TRBV2	few	TRBD1	TRBJ1-1	TGTGCCAGCCTAAGGACAGGGTTGGCCCCTGAAGCTTTCTTT	CASLRTGLAPEAFF
TRBV25-1	NA	NA	TRBJ2-3	TGTGCCAGCAGTGAATATGCTGATACGCAGTATTTT	CASSEYADTQYF
TRBV25-1	NA	NA	TRBJ1-2	TGTGCCAGCAGTCCCAGCCGAATTTATGGCTACACCTTC	CASSPSRIYGYTF
TRBV4-1	NA	TRBD1	TRBJ1-2	TGCGCCAGCAGCCACCCGGACAGGGGGACCTATGGCTACACCTTC	CASSHPDRGTYGYTF
TRBV2	NA	NA	TRBJ2-7	TGTGCCAGAGGGTCAGGGTTGGGCTACGAGCAGTACTTC	CARGSGLGYEQYF
TRBV5-1	few	NA	TRBJ2-2	TGCGCCAGCAGCTTGGGCGCGACCGGGGAGCTGTTTTTT	CASSLGATGELFF
TRBV24-1	NA	NA	TRBJ1-4	TGTGCCACCAGTGATCCCCGGGCCTCTTCGGGTGCTAATGAAAAACTGTTTTTT	CATSDPRASSGANEKLFF